The 24 T cell receptor beta chains reported below all come from one sample, sequenced in a study of blood T cells in healthy people across ages. Through a sample-barcoded 5' primer and a J-beta primer mix, a second PCR was run for roughly 6 to 12 cycles. MiXCR, run by TCRdb on the 5' RACE reads, gives a single entry per CDR3 protein. This sample has about 1,500,000 distinct CDR3 sequences, with 42% found just once. Sequencing used blood. The receptors come from a young woman in good health.

The rearrangement joins TRBV7-3 to TRBJ2-5, with D possibly called TRBD1 or TRBD2 (5 bases each). The germline V gene encodes CDR1 SGHTA and CDR2 FQGTGA. Trimming removed 0 bases from V and 2 bases from J, with 10 bases in between. The CDR3 is 15 residues long. The CDR3 here is CASSLTRGEQETQYF. The CDR3 DNA sequence: TGTGCCAGCAGCTTAACCCGAGGGGAGCAAGAGACCCAGTACTTC.

V is TRBV12-3 or TRBV12-4 and J is TRBJ1-6; 7 bases match TRBD1. This CDR3 is 13 amino acids long. Trimming cost V 7 bases and J 8 bases; bases outside gene matches: 5. The CDR3 nucleotides read TGTGCCAGCAAGACGGGACAGCATTCACCCCTCCACTTT. This encodes CASKTGQHSPLHF.

The chain couples TRBV6-2 or TRBV6-3 to TRBJ1-5; 9 bases are shared with TRBD1. The V segment lost 7 bases and the J segment 4 bases; nucleotides outside the gene matches: 11. Germline loops: CDR1 MNHEY, CDR2 SVGEGT. The CDR3 extends over 16 amino acids. DNA of the CDR3: TGTGCCAGCAACCGACCCGGACAGGGGAAAAATCAGCCCCAGCATTTT. Translated: CASNRPGQGKNQPQHF.

This rearrangement joins TRBV6-1 to TRBJ2-1; D is unclear. This CDR3 comprises 11 residues. V lost 1 base, J lost 8 bases, and 3 bases lay in between. Per the germline V gene, CDR1 is MNHNS and CDR2 is SASEGT. CDR3 sequence (DNA): TGTGCCAGCAGTGAAGTCTATGAGCAGTTCTTC. The encoded protein is CASSEVYEQFF.

This sequence joins TRBV7-9 and TRBJ2-7; 9 bases match TRBD2. Trimming removed 4 bases from V and 3 bases from J; junction bases left unmatched: 13. CDR1 is SEHNR and CDR2 is FQNEAQ in the germline V gene (reference sequence). The CDR3 spans 17 residues. The CDR3: CASSSGKSGTSLYEQYF. CDR3 DNA: TGTGCCAGCAGCTCAGGGAAATCCGGGACTAGCCTCTACGAGCAGTACTTC.

The chain uses TRBV7-9 and TRBJ2-5; a possible D gene is TRBD1 (5 bases). Germline V gene sequence: CDR1 SEHNR, CDR2 FQNEAQ (reference sequence). This CDR3 has 14 amino acids. Trimming removed 4 bases from V and 0 bases from J, with 9 bases in between. CDR3: CASSSDIHQETQYF. The CDR3 DNA follows: TGTGCCAGCAGCTCGGACATCCACCAAGAGACCCAGTACTTC.

The genes are TRBV10-3 and TRBJ1-5; D is undetermined. V was shortened by 0 bases and J by 3 bases, with 21 bases between the two germline ends. Germline loops: CDR1 ENHRY, CDR2 SYGVKD. CDR3 size: 19 residues. The CDR3 sequence: CAISESIGTASPANQPQHF. The CDR3 coding sequence is TGTGCCATCAGTGAGTCTATCGGCACAGCTAGCCCAGCCAATCAGCCCCAGCATTTT.

This clonotype was recorded many times. This chain joins TRBV10-2 and TRBJ2-3; unclear D gene. Germline V lookup: CDR1 WSHSY, CDR2 SAAADI. The length of the CDR3 is 13 residues. Trimming stripped 8 bases from V and 1 base from J, with 10 bases between. The CDR3 coding sequence is TGCGCCAGCGGCCAGGCCCGCACAGATACGCAGTATTTT. This encodes CASGQARTDTQYF.

J is TRBJ2-1 and V is TRBV4-2, with TRBD2 matching over 11 bases. Germline V gene sequence: CDR1 LGHNA, CDR2 YNFKEQ. V lost 0 bases to trimming and J lost 2 bases; unmatched junction nucleotides: 6. The length of the CDR3 is 18 residues. The CDR3 is CASSQDRLAGHPYNEQFF. CDR3 DNA: TGTGCCAGCAGCCAAGATAGACTAGCGGGGCACCCCTACAATGAGCAGTTCTTC.

This chain connects TRBV7-9 to TRBJ1-2; a possible D gene is TRBD1 (5 bases). Germline V gene lookup returns CDR1 SEHNR and CDR2 FQNEAQ (reference sequence). Trimming shortened V by 0 bases and J by 3 bases, and 11 bases separated the two germline ends. This CDR3 contains 15 residues. DNA for the CDR3: TGTGCCAGCAGCTTAGCGGGGGGACCCGACTATGGCTACACCTTC. Protein product: CASSLAGGPDYGYTF.

This chain joins TRBV7-2 and TRBJ1-4; D not certain. CDR1 and CDR2 (germline): SGHTA, FQGNSA. The CDR3 extends over 14 amino acids. The germline V and J ends were trimmed by 5 bases and 4 bases, with 11 bases remaining between them. The CDR3 is CASSVGRVNEKLFF. The CDR3 nucleotides are TGTGCCAGCAGCGTCGGGCGGGTTAATGAAAAACTGTTTTTT.

A few counts support this clonotype. This rearrangement joins TRBV6-1 to TRBJ2-3, with 8 bases aligning to TRBD2. Germline V gene data show CDR1 as MNHNS and CDR2 as SASEGT. Trimming removed 3 bases from V and 5 bases from J; junction bases left unmatched: 7. The CDR3 has 15 amino acids. This chain's CDR3 is CASSDPSGGVDTQYF. CDR3 in DNA: TGTGCCAGCAGTGACCCCAGCGGGGGAGTAGATACGCAGTATTTT.

The rearrangement links TRBV7-9 to TRBJ2-1; 12 bases fit TRBD2. V lost 5 bases to trimming and J lost 7 bases; unmatched junction nucleotides: 6. The V gene's germline CDR1 is SEHNR and CDR2 FQNEAQ (reference sequence). The CDR3 loop spans 15 amino acids. In nucleotides, the CDR3 is TGTGCCAGCAGCCCTCGGACTAGCGGGATAAATGAGCAGTTCTTC. Translating gives CASSPRTSGINEQFF. The full variable domain, completed using reference TRBV7-9 and TRBJ2-1, is DTGVSQNPRHKITKRGQNVTFRCDPISEHNRLYWYRQTLGQGPEFLTYFQNEAQLEKSRLLSDRFSAERPKGSFSTLEIQRTEQGDSAMYLCASSPRTSGINEQFFGPGTRLTVL.

This clonotype was seen only a few times. This sequence joins TRBV2 and TRBJ2-7, with D possibly TRBD1 on 6 matching bases. Germline CDR1 reads SNHLY; CDR2 reads FYNNEI. This CDR3 is 13 amino acids long. The V gene lost 8 bases and the J gene lost 3 bases, with 14 bases spanning the gap. Here the CDR3 reads CASLLRGYYEQYF. CDR3 nucleotides: TGTGCCAGCTTGTTGAGGGGGTACTACGAGCAGTACTTC.

This clonotype was detected a few times. The chain is built from TRBV20-1 and TRBJ2-7; TRBD1 matches at 10 bases. Trimming cost V 1 base and J 5 bases; bases outside gene matches: 5. This CDR3 is built from 14 residues. Germline CDR1 DFQATT, CDR2 SNEGSKA (reference sequence). CDR3 residues: CSARGDRGYHEQYF. As DNA, the CDR3 is TGCAGTGCTAGAGGGGACAGGGGATACCACGAGCAGTACTTC.

The rearrangement joins TRBV24-1 to TRBJ1-2, with 8 bases lining up with TRBD1. Trimming took 4 bases from V and 8 from J; bases not matched to a gene: 14. There are 16 residues in the CDR3. Germline V CDR1 and CDR2: KGHDR, SFDVKD. The CDR3 here is CATSENGQGGVRGYTF. The CDR3 region has the DNA TGTGCCACCAGTGAGAATGGACAGGGCGGAGTACGGGGCTACACCTTC.

The chain has TRBV20-1 and TRBJ2-5, with D possibly matching TRBD2 (5 bases). Trimming removed 1 base from V and 3 bases from J, with 18 bases in between. This CDR3 contains 16 residues. Germline CDR1 DFQATT, CDR2 SNEGSKA (reference sequence). The CDR3 sequence: CSARGGRVKREETQYF. The CDR3 nucleotides are TGCAGTGCTAGAGGAGGTCGCGTTAAGAGGGAAGAGACCCAGTACTTC.

This clonotype was recorded at least ten times. The chain is built from TRBV29-1 and TRBJ2-7, with D maybe TRBD1 (5 bases). CDR1 SQVTM and CDR2 ANQGSEA come from the germline V gene. V lost 1 base to trimming and J lost 7 bases, with 14 bases between them. The CDR3 has 13 residues. The CDR3 sequence is CSVEVARAEEQYF. The CDR3 DNA is TGCAGCGTTGAAGTCGCCAGGGCCGAAGAGCAGTACTTC.

This clonotype was seen a single time. The chain joins TRBV7-8 to TRBJ2-7, with 8 bases fitting TRBD2. The CDR3 sequence is 16 residues long. Germline CDR1 and CDR2: SGHVS and FQNEAQ. After removal of 0 bases from V and 6 bases from J, the junction contained 10 bases not matched to a gene. The CDR3 is CASSLAPQGLGGEQYF. In DNA form, the CDR3 reads TGTGCCAGCAGCTTAGCCCCCCAGGGACTAGGAGGCGAGCAGTACTTC.

This chain joins TRBV6-1 and TRBJ2-3; D remains ambiguous. CDR1 MNHNS and CDR2 SASEGT come from the germline V gene. The CDR3 length is 14 residues. V dropped 2 bases and J dropped 6 bases, with 12 bases sitting between them. In nucleotides, the CDR3 is TGTGCCAGCAGTGAAAGGTCAGAAAGGGATACGCAGTATTTT. Translating it yields CASSERSERDTQYF.

This clonotype appeared many times. The chain has TRBV28 and TRBJ2-1; D gene ambiguous. Germline CDR1 reads MDHEN; CDR2 reads SYDVKM. The CDR3 is made up of 13 amino acids. The ends were cut back, 3 bases at V and 6 bases at J, with 9 bases in the middle. CDR3 residues: CASSLIGSNEQFF. Written as DNA, the CDR3 is TGTGCCAGCAGTTTGATAGGGTCCAATGAGCAGTTCTTC.

The rearrangement joins TRBV10-3 to TRBJ2-2; no definite D call. The CDR3 loop spans 13 amino acids. The germline V and J ends were trimmed by 5 bases and 4 bases, with 8 bases remaining between them. The V gene's germline CDR1 is ENHRY and CDR2 SYGVKD. The CDR3 is CAISQDATGELFF. For the CDR3, the DNA is TGTGCCATCAGTCAGGACGCCACCGGGGAGCTGTTTTTT.

The CDR3 reads CASGPEGTRQETQYF. DNA for the CDR3: TGTGCCAGCGGCCCCGAGGGGACTAGACAAGAGACCCAGTACTTC. V is TRBV3-1 and J is TRBJ2-5; 8 bases match TRBD2. Losses at the gene ends were 8 bases for V and 2 bases for J; bases not matched to a gene: 10. This CDR3 has 15 residues. CDR1 LGHDT and CDR2 YNNKEL come from the germline V gene (reference sequence).

This chain joins TRBV9 and TRBJ2-7, with unresolved D. CDR1 SGDLS and CDR2 YYNGEE come from the germline V gene. V was clipped by 3 bases and J by 3 bases, with 13 bases between them. This CDR3 contains 14 residues. The CDR3 loop is CASSAGRMDYEQYF. CDR3 in DNA: TGTGCCAGCAGCGCCGGACGGATGGACTACGAGCAGTACTTC.